This T cell receptor (beta chain) stems from a study of OX40 agonist ivuxolimab in advanced cancers. Overall study context: Age averaged around 59 years (range 23 to 79), and around 78% were male.

TCRdb's copy holds only in-frame clones and misses some; the assay was immunoSEQ multiplex PCR. This table has nearly 60,000 clones, 81% appearing once. A word on this clone: Its antigen is unidentified.

V was shortened by 5 bases and J by 6 bases, with 20 bases between the two germline ends. The CDR3 sequence is 16 residues long. CDR1 and CDR2 (germline): LNHDA, SQIVND (reference sequence). General observations from the study: Expanded clones were, on average, more numerous in CD8+ T cells than in CD4+.

This specimen consisted of CD4+ or CD8+ T cells sorted from blood, obtained in a trial of the OX40 agonist ivuxolimab. This receptor was identified in an adult with an advanced solid tumor such as melanoma, head and neck, liver or kidney cancer. The genes are TRBV19 and TRBJ1-5; D is unresolved. CDR3 amino acids: CASSPRHEALGQPQHF. The CDR3 DNA reads as TGTGCCAGTAGTCCCCGACATGAGGCGTTGGGTCAGCCCCAGCATTTT.